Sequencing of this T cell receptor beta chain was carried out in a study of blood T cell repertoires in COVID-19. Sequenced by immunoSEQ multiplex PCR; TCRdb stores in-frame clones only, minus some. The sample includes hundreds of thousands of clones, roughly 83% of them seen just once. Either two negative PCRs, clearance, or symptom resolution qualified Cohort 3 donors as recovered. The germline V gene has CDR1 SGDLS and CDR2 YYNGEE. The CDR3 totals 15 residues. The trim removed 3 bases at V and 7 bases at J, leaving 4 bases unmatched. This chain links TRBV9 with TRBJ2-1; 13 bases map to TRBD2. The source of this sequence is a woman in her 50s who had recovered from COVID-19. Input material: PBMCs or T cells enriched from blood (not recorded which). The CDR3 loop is CASSETSGRRNEQFF. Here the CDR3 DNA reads TGTGCCAGCAGCGAGACTAGCGGGAGGAGGAATGAGCAGTTCTTC.